Listed below are T cell receptor beta chains from one sample, sequenced in a study of T cell clones after liver transplantation. Using immunoSEQ multiplex PCR, the repertoire was profiled, and TCRdb retains in-frame clones only, with some absent. The sample has more than 95,000 clones, approximately 85% seen once. Sequencing used CD4+ T cells from blood, obtained before liver transplant. All receptors come from a human donor who received a liver transplant. Both conserved end residues are part of each CDR3. A D gene is named only where the DNA matches it firmly. A clone size is listed for some rows: how often the clone was seen (once, few, many), or a class if it is expanded.

d_call j_call clone_size v_call cdr3_aa cdr3_nt
TRBD1 TRBJ1-5 - TRBV19 CASSMDRGTNQPQHF TGTGCCAGTAGTATGGACAGGGGAACTAATCAGCCCCAGCATTTT
- TRBJ2-3 - TRBV2 CASSEELGTDTQYF TGTGCCAGCAGTGAAGAGTTAGGCACAGATACGCAGTATTTT
- TRBJ2-3 - TRBV5-1 CASSLGTSTDTQYF TGCGCCAGCAGCTTGGGGACGAGCACAGATACGCAGTATTTT
- TRBJ1-1 - TRBV20-1 CSASYTEAFF TGCAGTGCTAGCTACACTGAAGCTTTCTTT
- TRBJ2-3 - TRBV7-8 CASSSDGFSTDTQYF TGTGCCAGCAGCTCGGACGGGTTTAGCACAGATACGCAGTATTTT
TRBD2 TRBJ2-5 once TRBV7-2 CASSSRSGGAFETQYF TGTGCCAGCAGCTCCAGAAGCGGGGGGGCCTTTGAGACCCAGTACTTC
- TRBJ1-4 - TRBV6-6 CASRPLGAATNEKLFF TGTGCCAGCAGACCCCTCGGGGCGGCGACTAATGAAAAACTGTTTTTT
- TRBJ2-5 - TRBV28 CASSPPVSGQETQYF TGTGCCAGCAGTCCCCCGGTGAGTGGGCAAGAGACCCAGTACTTC
- TRBJ2-1 - TRBV7-9 CASSLAYDYNEQFF TGTGCCAGCAGCTTAGCGTATGATTACAATGAGCAGTTCTTC
- TRBJ2-2 - TRBV4-1 CASSGLGEAGELFF TGCGCCAGCAGCGGACTGGGGGAGGCCGGGGAGCTGTTTTTT
- TRBJ2-1 - TRBV19 CASSVRNEQFF TGTGCCAGTAGTGTGAGAAATGAGCAGTTCTTC
TRBD1 TRBJ1-5 - TRBV6-1 CASSDGTGGSQPQHF TGTGCCAGCAGTGATGGGACAGGGGGTAGTCAGCCCCAGCATTTT
- TRBJ1-2 - TRBV7-2 CASSSTGPYGYTF TGTGCCAGCAGCTCGACAGGCCCCTATGGCTACACCTTC
- TRBJ2-1 few TRBV7-3 CASSLHESGTGSYNEQFF TGTGCCAGCAGCTTACACGAATCCGGAACAGGGAGTTACAATGAGCAGTTCTTC
- TRBJ2-7 - TRBV27 CASRSSPNLYEQYF TGTGCCAGCAGGTCTAGCCCCAACCTTTACGAGCAGTACTTC
- TRBJ2-7 - TRBV6-5 CASSEAWVQYF TGTGCCAGCAGTGAAGCGTGGGTGCAGTACTTC
TRBD2 TRBJ2-3 - TRBV9 CASSGLAGGTDTQYF TGTGCCAGCAGCGGACTAGCGGGGGGCACAGATACGCAGTATTTT
TRBD2 TRBJ2-5 - TRBV28 CAVDGRGETQYF TGTGCCGTGGACGGGAGGGGAGAGACCCAGTACTTC
TRBD2 TRBJ2-5 once TRBV7-3 CASSSGLAVFQETQYF TGTGCCAGCAGCTCGGGACTAGCGGTGTTCCAAGAGACCCAGTACTTC
- TRBJ2-5 - TRBV5-1 CASSLRSLQETQYF TGCGCCAGCAGCTTGCGGTCCCTCCAAGAGACCCAGTACTTC
- TRBJ2-3 - TRBV5-1 CASSLPETSSTDTQYF TGCGCCAGCAGCCTACCGGAAACCTCTAGCACAGATACGCAGTATTTT
TRBD1 TRBJ2-7 - TRBV27 CASSLGQGSDEQYF TGTGCCAGCAGTTTGGGACAGGGATCCGACGAGCAGTACTTC
TRBD2 TRBJ2-5 - TRBV6-1 CASSEWVAGKETQYF TGTGCCAGCAGTGAGTGGGTAGCGGGAAAAGAGACCCAGTACTTC
- TRBJ1-4 - TRBV15 CATSRGLGGDSEKLFF TGTGCCACCAGCAGAGGCCTTGGGGGAGACAGTGAAAAACTGTTTTTT
- TRBJ2-1 - TRBV10-3 CAISELDEQFF TGTGCCATCAGTGAGCTAGATGAGCAGTTCTTC
TRBD1 TRBJ1-6 once TRBV4-1 CASSQAPDRGYSPLHF TGCGCCAGCAGCCAAGCTCCGGACAGGGGATATTCACCCCTCCACTTT
TRBD1 TRBJ2-7 few TRBV5-1 CASSFRTGGPYEQYF TGCGCCAGCAGCTTTCGGACAGGCGGACCTTACGAGCAGTACTTC
- TRBJ1-1 - TRBV28 CASHEMNTEAFF TGTGCCAGCCATGAAATGAACACTGAAGCTTTCTTT
TRBD2 TRBJ2-3 - TRBV7-7 CASSAFRGGGTDTQYF TGTGCCAGCAGCGCCTTTCGGGGGGGCGGCACAGATACGCAGTATTTT
- TRBJ1-1 once TRBV7-9 CASGHQENTEAFF TGTGCCAGCGGACACCAGGAGAACACTGAAGCTTTCTTT
TRBD2 TRBJ2-5 - TRBV5-6 CASSLGLAGQETQYF TGTGCCAGCAGCTTGGGCCTAGCGGGCCAAGAGACCCAGTACTTC
TRBD1 TRBJ2-7 - TRBV4-1 CASSSGQGGVYEQYF TGCGCCAGCAGCTCTGGACAGGGGGGGGTCTACGAGCAGTACTTC
TRBD2 TRBJ2-3 - TRBV7-9 CASSRHSGRTDTQYF TGTGCCAGCAGCCGTCATAGCGGGAGAACAGATACGCAGTATTTT
TRBD1 TRBJ1-1 - TRBV19 CASSKSGTGYSTEAFF TGTGCCAGTAGTAAATCCGGGACAGGGTACAGCACTGAAGCTTTCTTT
TRBD1 TRBJ2-7 - TRBV7-2 CASRIPGQGYEQYF TGTGCCAGCAGGATTCCGGGACAGGGCTACGAGCAGTACTTC
- TRBJ1-5 - TRBV28 CASSFLPGTWPQHF TGTGCCAGCAGTTTTCTCCCAGGGACTTGGCCCCAGCATTTT
- TRBJ2-1 - TRBV15 CATSSPSRKGNEQFF TGTGCCACCAGCAGCCCCTCTAGGAAGGGCAATGAGCAGTTCTTC
- TRBJ2-5 - TRBV7-9 CASSSRGLQETQYF TGTGCCAGCAGCTCACGTGGGCTGCAAGAGACCCAGTACTTC
TRBD2 TRBJ2-2 once TRBV30 CAWSFGSGRFRVGTGELFF TGTGCCTGGAGCTTCGGGAGCGGGAGATTTAGGGTCGGCACCGGGGAGCTGTTTTTT
- TRBJ1-2 - TRBV28 CASSLARVGEGYTF TGTGCCAGCAGTTTAGCCCGGGTGGGGGAGGGCTACACCTTC